One and the same sample provided the 12 T cell receptor beta chains below, sequenced in a study of blood T cell repertoires in COVID-19. Clones were sequenced by immunoSEQ multiplex PCR, and TCRdb holds only the in-frame ones, with some missing. This sample carries 110,000 to 150,000 clones, approximately 90% of them seen once, and the ten largest clones take 9.5% to 11%. Specimen: peripheral blood. The receptors come from a woman aged 80 or over with acute or convalescent COVID-19.

V is TRBV5-4 and J is TRBJ2-7; the match to TRBD2 covers 8 bases. Germline V CDR1 and CDR2: SGHNT, YYREEE (reference sequence). The CDR3 has 15 amino acids. After removal of 0 bases from V and 2 bases from J, the junction contained 4 bases not matched to a gene. The CDR3 here is CASSLAGGIPYEQYF. The CDR3 DNA reads as TGTGCCAGCAGCTTGGCGGGAGGGATACCCTACGAGCAGTACTTC.

This sequence joins TRBV25-1 and TRBJ1-1; D remains unclear. Germline CDR1 reads MGHDK; CDR2 reads SYGVNS. Trimming stripped 6 bases from V and 2 bases from J, with 7 bases between. This CDR3 contains 12 residues. CDR3 loop: CASRAGNTEAFF. CDR3 in DNA: TGTGCCAGCAGAGCAGGAAACACTGAAGCTTTCTTT.

V and J are TRBV18 and TRBJ2-2, with a tentative D call TRBD2 (5 bases). Germline loops: CDR1 KGHSH, CDR2 LQKENI. The CDR3 loop spans 12 amino acids. Trimming removed 2 bases at V and 7 bases at J, with 5 bases between. DNA of the CDR3: TGTGCCAGCTCACCAGGGAGCGGGGAGCTGTTTTTT. Translation gives CASSPGSGELFF.

The chain combines TRBV3-1 (or the pseudogene TRBV3-2) with TRBJ1-2, with D unresolved. CDR1 and CDR2 from the germline V gene are LGHDT and YNNKEL (reference sequence). The CDR3 totals 18 residues. The V end was cut by 0 bases, the J end by 0 bases, with 17 bases between. CDR3 DNA: TGTGCCAGCAGCCAAGAATTTTTGGTCAGTTATACTAACTATGGCTACACCTTC. Encoded protein: CASSQEFLVSYTNYGYTF.

There are a few counts of this clone. J is TRBJ1-6 and V is TRBV6-4; 7 bases align to TRBD1. Trimming took 4 bases from V and 2 from J; bases not matched to a gene: 8. The V gene's germline CDR1 is MRHNA and CDR2 SNTAGT. The CDR3 runs to 17 residues. CDR3 residues: CASSGVNRGPYNSPLHF. As DNA, the CDR3 is TGTGCCAGCAGTGGCGTAAACAGGGGACCCTATAATTCACCCCTCCACTTT.

This chain joins TRBV6-1 and TRBJ1-6, with TRBD1 identical over 9 bases. This CDR3 has 20 residues. V was pared by 3 bases and J by 7 bases, with 19 bases of the junction left unmatched. From germline, CDR1 is MNHNS and CDR2 SASEGT. The CDR3 reads CASSESRIAGGTGWNSPLHF. DNA of the CDR3: TGTGCCAGCAGTGAGAGCCGGATAGCCGGGGGGACAGGGTGGAATTCACCCCTCCACTTT.

The chain employs TRBV7-6 and TRBJ1-3; 7 nucleotides match TRBD1. The CDR3 has 15 amino acids. Germline CDR1 reads SGHVS; CDR2 reads FNYEAQ. V shed 5 bases, J shed 2 bases, and the junction held 6 bases outside the gene matches. CDR3 DNA sequence: TGTGCCAGCAGCCAGGGACAGCCGGCTGGAAACACCATATATTTT. Translating it yields CASSQGQPAGNTIYF.

The chain employs TRBV6-2 or TRBV6-3 and TRBJ1-1; unclear D gene. Germline CDR1 and CDR2: MNHEY and SVGEGT. The CDR3 is made up of 11 amino acids. V was pared by 3 bases and J by 6 bases, with 5 bases between. The CDR3 is CASSYLAEAFF. The CDR3 nucleotides read TGTGCCAGCAGTTATCTAGCTGAAGCTTTCTTT.

The chain joins TRBV28 to TRBJ1-5; 7 bases are shared with TRBD1. Germline-derived CDR1 and CDR2 are MDHEN and SYDVKM. After removal of 4 bases from V and 4 bases from J, the junction contained 13 bases not matched to a gene. This CDR3 contains 17 residues. The CDR3 DNA follows: TGTGCCAGCAGTTCTGGCCCCTGGGACAGCGTAAATCAGCCCCAGCATTTT. This gives the protein CASSSGPWDSVNQPQHF.

V usage is TRBV7-2 and J usage is TRBJ2-7, with 8 bases aligning to TRBD1. There are 14 residues in the CDR3. J was trimmed by 2 bases and V by 7 bases; bases with no gene match: 7. The germline gives CDR1 SGHTA, CDR2 FQGNSA. As DNA, the CDR3 is TGTGCCAGCAACGGACAGGGAGGAACCTACGAGCAGTACTTC. Its protein is CASNGQGGTYEQYF.

This chain links TRBV19 with TRBJ1-5, with D possibly being TRBD1 (5 bases). The CDR3 runs 14 residues. Trimming took 0 bases from V and 9 from J, leaving 12 bases between them. The germline V gene encodes CDR1 LNHDA and CDR2 SQIVND (reference sequence). CDR3 nucleotide sequence: TGTGCCAGTAGTATAGAGCCCCAGGGTACGCCCCAGCATTTT. This gives the protein CASSIEPQGTPQHF. The entire variable domain, with the rest obtained from reference TRBV19 and TRBJ1-5, is as follows: DGGITQSPKYLFRKEGQNVTLSCEQNLNHDAMYWYRQDPGQGLRLIYYSQIVNDFQKGDIAEGYSVSREKKESFPLTVTSAQKNPTAFYLCASSIEPQGTPQHFGDGTRLSIL.

The J gene is TRBJ2-7, the V gene TRBV3-1 (or the pseudogene TRBV3-2); D is perhaps TRBD2 (5 bases). This CDR3 contains 12 residues. V lost 3 bases and J 6 bases, leaving 9 bases between the germline ends. The germline V gene encodes CDR1 LGHDT and CDR2 YNNKEL (reference sequence). The CDR3 sequence is CASSQASREQYF. CDR3 DNA: TGTGCCAGCAGCCAGGCTAGCCGCGAGCAGTACTTC.